This T cell receptor (beta chain) was captured by sequencing in a study of a mutant IDH1 vaccine in newly diagnosed glioma. Study-wide context: Weeks 1, 3, 5, 7, 11, 15, 19 and 23 were when patients received their eight vaccinations. Radiotherapy alone preceded vaccination by 4-6 weeks; alternatively, vaccination started with temozolomide cycles. Notes on the study in general: Pseudoprogression showed no apparent link to changes in top peripheral T cell clonotypes.

Time point defined: week 11, during vaccination. Every vaccination contained 300 ug of the mutant IDH1 20-mer peptide and was paired with topical imiquimod. CDR3 length: 19 amino acids. V gave up 1 base and J gave up 0 bases, with 18 bases separating them. Germline CDR1 SGHNT, CDR2 YENEEA. The protocol was immunoSEQ multiplex PCR, while the TCRdb copy is restricted to in-frame clones and leaves out a portion. The sample lists over 60,000 clones; around nine tenths were seen once. This clone was recorded a few times. The antigen remains undetermined. The same CDR3 also results from other DNA sequences found in this sample.

This specimen was PBMCs, taken from a glioma patient whose treatment included an IDH1 peptide vaccine. The chain employs TRBV11-3 and TRBJ2-2; D unresolved. This TCR was sampled from a man aged 35 to 55 with glioma. DNA of the CDR3: TGTGCCAGCAGCTTAGTTAGCCTCCTCTACGTCCCGAACACCGGGGAGCTGTTTTTT. It codes for CASSLVSLLYVPNTGELFF.